The rows below give T cell receptor beta chains drawn from one sample of a study of graft-versus-host responses after intestinal transplantation. The assay was immunoSEQ multiplex PCR, and TCRdb's table has in-frame clones only and misses some. The sample records 1,500 or so clones, around three quarters being singletons. Sample: ileum tissue, taken 523 days after transplant. The receptors come from a human patient who received an intestinal transplant, so some T cells may come from the graft donor. Both conserved end residues are part of each CDR3. D genes are given only for firm matches. Rows give clone size only sometimes, using once, few, many, or a class for an expanded clone.

TRBV18,-,15,TRBJ2-3,-,TGTGCCAGCTCAGCTGAATATGCAGCCACAGATACGCAGTATTTT,CASSAEYAATDTQYF
TRBV2,-,14,TRBJ2-5,few,TGTGCCAGTGCCGACGAACAGGGCGGCGAGACCCAGTACTTC,CASADEQGGETQYF
TRBV9,-,12,TRBJ2-3,-,TGTGCCAGCAGCGCAAACCGGGACCCGCAGTATTTT,CASSANRDPQYF
TRBV5-4,-,12,TRBJ1-2,few,TGTGCCAGCAGCTTGTGGCAGGATGGCTACACCTTC,CASSLWQDGYTF
TRBV6-5,-,15,TRBJ2-3,once,TGTGCCAGCCTGGGGAAGTCCGAAGGCACAGATACGCAGTATTTT,CASLGKSEGTDTQYF
TRBV11-2,TRBD2,16,TRBJ2-1,-,TGTGCCAGCAGCTTATGGGGACTAGCGGGAGTGAATGAGCAGTTCTTC,CASSLWGLAGVNEQFF
TRBV18,-,16,TRBJ2-2,-,TGTGCCAGCTCCCAGTCCCTCCTCCGGAACACCGGGGAGCTGTTTTTT,CASSQSLLRNTGELFF
TRBV10-3,-,14,TRBJ2-7,-,TGTGCCATCGGTAGGGCAGGGGGGGCCTACGAGCAGTACTTC,CAIGRAGGAYEQYF
TRBV30,-,13,TRBJ1-1,-,TGTGCCTGGACCATTGGGCGGGGGACTGAAGCTTTCTTT,CAWTIGRGTEAFF
TRBV19,-,15,TRBJ1-5,-,TGTGCCAGTACCCAGGCCCCCGGGATATGTCAGCCCCAGCATTTT,CASTQAPGICQPQHF
TRBV27,TRBD2,15,TRBJ2-7,few,TGTGCCAGCAGTTGGGGCGGGAGGGGCGCTTACGAGCAGTACTTC,CASSWGGRGAYEQYF
TRBV19,-,13,TRBJ2-1,-,TGTGCCAGTAGTCCCAGCTTCTACAATGAGCAGTTCTTC,CASSPSFYNEQFF
TRBV30,-,11,TRBJ2-3,-,TGTGCCTGGAAGGGGAGAGATACGCAGTATTTT,CAWKGRDTQYF
TRBV25-1,TRBD2,14,TRBJ2-4,-,TGTGCCAGCAGTCCGGGACTAGACAAAAACATTCAGTACTTC,CASSPGLDKNIQYF
TRBV30,-,12,TRBJ2-7,-,TGTGCCTGGAGTCCCGGGACGCACGAGCAGTACTTC,CAWSPGTHEQYF
TRBV27,-,13,TRBJ2-7,-,-,CASSTSPHYEQYF
TRBV14,-,13,TRBJ1-1,-,TGTGCCAGCAGTCGGAGGGCCAACACTGAAGCTTTCTTT,CASSRRANTEAFF
TRBV5-6,TRBD1,15,TRBJ1-3,-,TGTGCCAGCAGTTGGGGACAGGGGCGAGGAAACACCATATATTTT,CASSWGQGRGNTIYF
TRBV7-3,-,12,TRBJ2-1,-,TGTGCCAGCAGCCCGTCGGTGGGTGAGCAGTTCTTC,CASSPSVGEQFF
TRBV5-4,-,12,TRBJ2-5,-,TGTGCCAGCAGCTCAGGGGGGGGGACCCAGTACTTC,CASSSGGGTQYF
TRBV14,-,14,TRBJ2-5,-,TGTGCCAGCAGCCAAGGGCTAGCTAAGGGGACCCAGTACTTC,CASSQGLAKGTQYF
TRBV5-4,-,14,TRBJ1-2,few,TGTGCCAGCAGCTTGAGGGGAGCCAACTATGGCTACACCTTC,CASSLRGANYGYTF
TRBV28,TRBD1,14,TRBJ1-6,-,TGTGCCAGCAGGGACAGGACCTATAATTCACCCCTCCACTTT,CASRDRTYNSPLHF
TRBV5-6,TRBD2,15,TRBJ2-3,-,TGTGCCAGCAGCCCGGACAAGCGGGAGACAGATACGCAGTATTTT,CASSPDKRETDTQYF
TRBV7-9,-,14,TRBJ2-6,-,TGTGCCAGCAGCTTGGTGGCTGGGGCCAACGTCCTGACTTTC,CASSLVAGANVLTF
TRBV30,-,14,TRBJ2-6,-,TGTGCCTGGCTATCCGGATCTGGGGCCAACGTCCTGACTTTC,CAWLSGSGANVLTF
TRBV5-1,-,14,TRBJ2-2,-,TGCGCCAGCAGACAGGGTAGCGACACCGGGGAGCTGTTTTTT,CASRQGSDTGELFF
TRBV6-4,TRBD1,17,TRBJ2-5,-,TGTGCCAGCAGTGACGGGATGACAGGGAGCCCCCAAGAGACCCAGTACTTC,CASSDGMTGSPQETQYF
TRBV7-3,TRBD2,17,TRBJ2-1,-,TGTGCCAGCAGCTTAATTCCGGGACTAGCGGGAGCAAATGAGCAGTTCTTC,CASSLIPGLAGANEQFF